The clone carrying this T cell receptor (beta chain) appeared a few times. Its specificity is not known. This specimen belongs to a study of cytomegalovirus exposure and HLA in healthy donors. Germline loops: CDR1 MNHNS, CDR2 SASEGT. The CDR3 is 13 amino acids. V was trimmed by 8 bases and J by 4 bases, leaving 14 bases between them. PCR involved 60 Vbeta and 13 Jbeta primers. Method: immunoSEQ multiplex PCR; TCRdb's copy keeps in-frame clones and lacks some. This table has roughly 110,000 clones, around 77% appearing once. Findings and limits, study-wide: According to the study, roughly 160 TCR beta chains were cytomegalovirus-associated.

This sequence was found in a woman aged 25-40 years in good health and CMV-seropositive. V gene TRBV6-1 combines with J gene TRBJ1-1; no clear D gene. Sequenced sample: PBMCs. Here the CDR3 DNA reads TGTGCCAGCCGACCAGGCGCAGGCACTGAAGCTTTCTTT. The encoded protein is CASRPGAGTEAFF.